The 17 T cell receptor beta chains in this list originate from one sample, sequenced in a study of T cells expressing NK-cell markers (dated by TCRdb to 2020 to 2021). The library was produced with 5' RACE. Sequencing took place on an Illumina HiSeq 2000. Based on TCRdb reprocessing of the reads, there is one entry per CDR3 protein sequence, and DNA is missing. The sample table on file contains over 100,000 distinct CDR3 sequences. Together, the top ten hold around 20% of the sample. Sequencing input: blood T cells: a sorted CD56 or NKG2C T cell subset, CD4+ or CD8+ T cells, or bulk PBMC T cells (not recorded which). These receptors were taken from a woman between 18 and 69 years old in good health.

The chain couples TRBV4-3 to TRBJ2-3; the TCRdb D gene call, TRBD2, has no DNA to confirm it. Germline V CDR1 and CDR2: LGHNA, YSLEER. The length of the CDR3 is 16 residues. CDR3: CASSLQSAGSTDTQYF.

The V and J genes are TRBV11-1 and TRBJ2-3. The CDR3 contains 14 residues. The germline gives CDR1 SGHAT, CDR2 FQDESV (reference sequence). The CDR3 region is CASSLAGDSDTQYF. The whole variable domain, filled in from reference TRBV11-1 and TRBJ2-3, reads EAEVAQSPRYKITEKSQAVAFWCDPISGHATLYWYRQILGQGPELLVQFQDESVVDDSQLPKDRFSAERLKGVDSTLKIQPAELGDSAMYLCASSLAGDSDTQYFGPGTRLTVL.

The CDR3 is CASSLWTGLQPQHF. The V and J genes are TRBV7-2 and TRBJ1-5; TCRdb's D call of TRBD1 is untestable without DNA. The CDR3 totals 14 residues. Per the germline V gene, CDR1 is SGHTA and CDR2 is FQGNSA.

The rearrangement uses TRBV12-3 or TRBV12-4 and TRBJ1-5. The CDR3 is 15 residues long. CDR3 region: CVSSLMGEANQPQHF.

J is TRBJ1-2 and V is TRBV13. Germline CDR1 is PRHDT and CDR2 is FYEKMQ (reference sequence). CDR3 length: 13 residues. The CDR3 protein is CASSPLDNYGYTF.

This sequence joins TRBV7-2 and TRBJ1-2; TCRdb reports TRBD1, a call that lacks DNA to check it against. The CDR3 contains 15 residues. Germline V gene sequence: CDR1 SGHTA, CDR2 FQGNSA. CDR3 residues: CASSSSGGGRYGYTF. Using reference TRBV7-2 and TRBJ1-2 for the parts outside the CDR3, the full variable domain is GAGVSQSPSNKVTEKGKDVELRCDPISGHTALYWYRQSLGQGLEFLIYFQGNSAPDKSGLPSDRFSAERTGGSVSTLTIQRTQQEDSAVYLCASSSSGGGRYGYTFGSGTRLTVV.

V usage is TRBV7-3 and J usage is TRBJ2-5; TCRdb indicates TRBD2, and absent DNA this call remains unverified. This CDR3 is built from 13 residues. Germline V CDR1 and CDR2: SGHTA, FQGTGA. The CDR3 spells CASSSGGSGTQYF.

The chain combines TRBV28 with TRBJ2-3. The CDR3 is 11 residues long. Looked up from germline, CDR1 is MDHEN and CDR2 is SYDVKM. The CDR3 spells CASGGGDTQYF.

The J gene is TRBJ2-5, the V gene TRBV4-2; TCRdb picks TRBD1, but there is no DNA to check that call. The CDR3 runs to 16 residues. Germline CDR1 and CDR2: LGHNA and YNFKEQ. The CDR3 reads CASSQVLVGPGETQYF.

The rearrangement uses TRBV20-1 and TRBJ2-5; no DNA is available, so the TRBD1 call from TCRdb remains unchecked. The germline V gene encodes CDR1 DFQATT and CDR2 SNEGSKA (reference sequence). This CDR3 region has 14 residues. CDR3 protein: CSARASGGRETQYF.

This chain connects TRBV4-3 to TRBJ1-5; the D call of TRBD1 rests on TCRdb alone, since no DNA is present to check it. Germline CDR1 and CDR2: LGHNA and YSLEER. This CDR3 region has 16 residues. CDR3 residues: CASSQTSTGGNQPQHF.

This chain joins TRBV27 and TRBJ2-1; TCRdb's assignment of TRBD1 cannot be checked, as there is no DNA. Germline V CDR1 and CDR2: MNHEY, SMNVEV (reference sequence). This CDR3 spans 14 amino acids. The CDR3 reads CASSQIDRYNEQFF.

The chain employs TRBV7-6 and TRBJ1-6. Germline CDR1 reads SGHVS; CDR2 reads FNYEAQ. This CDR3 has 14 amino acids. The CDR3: CASSLALGNSPLHF.

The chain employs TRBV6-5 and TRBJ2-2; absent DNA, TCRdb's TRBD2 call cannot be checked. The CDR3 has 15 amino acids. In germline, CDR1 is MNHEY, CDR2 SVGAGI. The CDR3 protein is CASSSTNSNTGELFF.

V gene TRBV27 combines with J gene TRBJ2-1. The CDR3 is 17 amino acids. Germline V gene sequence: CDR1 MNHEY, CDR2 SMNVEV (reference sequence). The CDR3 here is CASSWIVYGSSYNEQFF.

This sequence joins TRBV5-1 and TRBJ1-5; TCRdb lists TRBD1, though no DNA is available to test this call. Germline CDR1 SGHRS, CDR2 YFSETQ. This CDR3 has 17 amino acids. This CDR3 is CASSEGDLGAGNQPQHF.

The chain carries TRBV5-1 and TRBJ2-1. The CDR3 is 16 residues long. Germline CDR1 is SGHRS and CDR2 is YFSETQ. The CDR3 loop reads CASSSGLRSSYNEQFF.